Below, 13 T cell receptor beta chains from the same sample are listed, as sequenced in a study of T cells in Graves' hyperthyroidism and ophthalmopathy. TCR beta CDR3 sequences were amplified from RNA transcripts. HTBI primers drove first-round RT-PCR of the TCR CDR3. One entry per CDR3 protein results from TCRdb running MiXCR on the multiplex PCR reads. This sample has 350,000 or so distinct CDR3 sequences, with 15% to 20% found just once. Material for sequencing was blood. These receptors came from a woman between 50 and 59 years old with Graves' hyperthyroidism.

About this clonotype itself: This sequence may be a read error, since a much larger clone differs from it by one base. This likely comes from a read error, as the CDR3 has no conserved phenylalanine or tryptophan at its end. The V call is TRBV28, the J call TRBJ2-5, with 12 positions matching TRBD2. CDR1 and CDR2 (germline): MDHEN, SYDVKM. The CDR3 is 16 residues long. With 4 bases clipped from V and 5 bases from J, the junction kept 8 bases outside the gene matches. The CDR3 DNA follows: TGTGCCAGCAGTTCTCCTAGCGGGAGGGCCCGGGAGACCCAGTACCTC. It encodes CASSSPSGRARETQYL.

The chain couples TRBV6-1 to TRBJ2-2; 7 bases are shared with TRBD2. Germline trimming cut 5 bases from V and 5 bases from J; bases unmatched to any gene: 5. The CDR3 contains 14 residues. The germline gives CDR1 MNHNS, CDR2 SASEGT. The CDR3 loop reads CASSSGGRTGELFF. The CDR3, as DNA: TGTGCCAGCAGTTCGGGGGGTAGAACCGGGGAGCTGTTTTTT.

This clonotype turned up a few times. The rearrangement links TRBV5-1 to TRBJ2-1; no definite D call. The CDR3 consists of 15 residues. In germline, CDR1 is SGHRS, CDR2 YFSETQ. Trimming took off 1 base at V and 0 bases at J, with 8 bases between the two ends. CDR3: CASSLMGLSYNEQFF. The CDR3 coding sequence is TGCGCCAGCAGCTTGATGGGCCTCTCCTACAATGAGCAGTTCTTC. The variable domain in full, completed from reference TRBV5-1 and TRBJ2-1, reads KAGVTQTPRYLIKTRGQQVTLSCSPISGHRSVSWYQQTPGQGLQFLFEYFSETQRNKGNFPGRFSGRQFSNSRSEMNVSTLELGDSALYLCASSLMGLSYNEQFFGPGTRLTVL.

The sample holds many counts of this clonotype. This chain connects TRBV6-2 or TRBV6-3 to TRBJ2-1; D remains ambiguous. CDR1 is MNHEY, CDR2 SVGEGT, per germline. The V and J ends lost 0 bases and 8 bases respectively, with 14 bases between them. The CDR3 loop spans 15 amino acids. In DNA, the CDR3 is TGTGCCAGCAGTTACTCGATAGCAGGCGTGCATGAGCAGTTCTTC. This codes for CASSYSIAGVHEQFF.

Points on this clonotype: This may come from a read error, since a much larger clone is one base off. The chain recombines TRBV5-8 with TRBJ2-5; 8 bases map to TRBD1. In germline, CDR1 is SGHTS, CDR2 YDEGEE. CDR3 size: 13 residues. The CDR3 region has the DNA TGTGTCAGCAGGAACGGACAGGGAGAGACCCAGTACTTC. Protein sequence: CVSRNGQGETQYF.

The J gene is TRBJ2-7, the V gene TRBV9; TRBD1 matches 10 bases. The J segment lost 6 bases and the V segment lost 2 bases, leaving 5 bases of the junction unmatched. This CDR3 comprises 14 residues. Germline V CDR1 and CDR2: SGDLS, YYNGEE. This CDR3 reads CASSVGGQGFEQYF. CDR3 DNA sequence: TGTGCCAGCAGCGTTGGGGGACAGGGGTTCGAGCAGTACTTC.

A few counts support this clonotype. The CDR3 DNA reads as TGTGCCAGCTCACCACGGAAGGGTGGCAATTCACCCCTCCACTTT. Translation: CASSPRKGGNSPLHF. V and J are TRBV18 and TRBJ1-6, with no clear D. CDR3 length equals 15 residues. V lost 1 base and J 7 bases, leaving 11 bases between the germline ends. CDR1 and CDR2 from the germline V gene are KGHSH and LQKENI.

This clonotype has a single count. Germline is not matched at one junction end, which may reflect a read error. This rearrangement joins TRBV30 to TRBJ2-5; either TRBD1 or TRBD2 may supply D (5 bases each). CDR3 length: 13 residues. Germline CDR1 GTSNPN, CDR2 SVGIG (reference sequence). Here the CDR3 DNA reads TGTGCCTGGACTCGACAACTGGGGGAGACCCAGCACTTC. Its translation is CAWTRQLGETQHF. Full variable domain (missing parts from reference TRBV30 and TRBJ2-5): SQTIHQWPATLVQPVGSPLSLECTVEGTSNPNLYWYRQAAGRGLQLLFYSVGIGQISSEVPQNLSASRPQDRQFILSSKKLLLSDSGFYLCAWTRQLGETQHFGPGTRLLVL.

The chain combines TRBV7-2 with TRBJ1-4; D is ambiguous. The CDR3 has 12 amino acids. Germline V lookup: CDR1 SGHTA, CDR2 FQGNSA. V shed 2 bases and J shed 8 bases, with 6 bases lying between them. The CDR3 region is CASSLYSEKLFF. CDR3 DNA sequence: TGTGCCAGCAGCTTATATTCCGAAAAACTGTTTTTT.

This clonotype was recorded at least ten times. The rearrangement uses TRBV30 and TRBJ1-2, with unresolved D. The CDR3 has 11 residues. Germline assignment: CDR1 GTSNPN and CDR2 SVGIG (reference sequence). V gave up 5 bases and J gave up 7 bases, with 11 bases separating them. Written as DNA, the CDR3 is TGTGCCTGGTCCGGAGGTGGTGGCTACACCTTC. Translation gives CAWSGGGGYTF.

The V gene is TRBV20-1, the J gene TRBJ1-2, with D hard to call. Germline V gene data show CDR1 as DFQATT and CDR2 as SNEGSKA (reference sequence). The germline V and J ends were trimmed by 6 bases and 5 bases, with 16 bases remaining between them. CDR3 length: 13 amino acids. CDR3 coding DNA: TGCAGTGCGGGCCGGGCAGACACTTATGGCTACACCTTC. Translating it yields CSAGRADTYGYTF.

The J gene is TRBJ2-5, the V gene TRBV3-1; 10 positions agree with TRBD1. The CDR3 covers 15 residues. The V gene's germline CDR1 is LGHDT and CDR2 YNNKEL (reference sequence). Unmatched junction bases numbered 9, after V lost 7 bases and J lost 4 bases. CDR3 bases: TGTGCCAGCAACCCAGGGACAGGGGAGATAGAGACCCAGTACTTC. Encoded protein: CASNPGTGEIETQYF.

This clonotype was observed a handful of times. V gene TRBV19 combines with J gene TRBJ2-1; 8 nucleotides match TRBD1. The germline gives CDR1 LNHDA, CDR2 SQIVND (reference sequence). The CDR3 runs to 13 residues. V shed 5 bases and J 9 bases; nucleotides not matched to a gene: 6. The CDR3 DNA is TGTGCCAGTAGTGCTCAGGGGGCGGGTGAGCAGTTCTTC. Translation gives CASSAQGAGEQFF.